The 8 T cell receptor beta chains below were found in one sample sequenced in a study of cytomegalovirus exposure and HLA in healthy donors (dated by TCRdb to the late 2010s). The method was the immunoSEQ multiplex PCR assay. A mixture of 60 forward primers for TCR Vbeta segments and 13 reverse primers for TCR Jbeta segments was used in the multiplex PCR. The table comes from immuneACCESS by way of TCRdb, which keeps in-frame sequences with V and J called. Part of the clones is missing from these tables; in studies checked, under half for an unresolved V gene and the rest for unknown reasons. The sample contains 150,000 to 200,000 clones, less than 85% of them found a single time. The ten largest make up around 5.7% of the sample. Sequencing was done on a sample of PBMCs. The receptors stem from a man in his forties in good health and CMV-seronegative.

This clone was detected only once. This chain uses TRBV7-9 with TRBJ1-1, with unresolved D. This CDR3 is built from 17 residues. V dropped 0 bases and J dropped 4 bases, with 18 bases sitting between them. Germline CDR1 reads SEHNR; CDR2 reads FQNEAQ (reference sequence). CDR3: CASSLAALAEVGTEAFF. The CDR3 nucleotides read TGTGCCAGCAGCTTAGCCGCCTTAGCGGAGGTGGGCACTGAAGCTTTCTTT.

This clone was seen a handful of times. The chain is built from TRBV28 and TRBJ2-4, with 9 bases lining up with TRBD2. Germline CDR1 is MDHEN and CDR2 is SYDVKM. After removal of 5 bases from V and 6 bases from J, the junction contained 8 bases not matched to a gene. The CDR3 spans 15 residues. In DNA, the CDR3 is TGTGCCAGCAGTCCCGGGACTAGCCCACTAAACATTCAGTACTTC. Protein product: CASSPGTSPLNIQYF.

As for this clone: Distinct nucleotide sequences in the sample also encode this CDR3. The chain uses TRBV19 and TRBJ1-5; D remains ambiguous. The germline V and J ends were trimmed by 0 bases and 7 bases, with 7 bases remaining between them. Germline V CDR1 and CDR2: LNHDA, SQIVND (reference sequence). This CDR3 is 13 amino acids long. The CDR3 here is CASSIEGGQPQHF. The CDR3, as DNA: TGTGCCAGTAGTATAGAAGGAGGGCAGCCCCAGCATTTT.

This clone occurred once. The chain carries TRBV19 and TRBJ2-1; 8 bases are shared with TRBD2. The ends lost 5 bases at V and 6 bases at J; junction bases unmatched: 3. The V gene's germline CDR1 is LNHDA and CDR2 SQIVND (reference sequence). This CDR3 is built from 13 residues. The CDR3 coding sequence is TGTGCCAGTAGTCCCGGGACTAGCAATGAGCAGTTCTTC. It translates to CASSPGTSNEQFF.

The chain couples TRBV5-1 to TRBJ1-1; D might be TRBD1 (6 bases). Per the germline V gene, CDR1 is SGHRS and CDR2 is YFSETQ. Trimming shortened V by 6 bases and J by 3 bases, and 18 bases separated the two germline ends. The CDR3 sequence is 15 residues long. Written as DNA, the CDR3 is TGCGCCAGCATGGGCGGGGGGGCAGGGGACACTGAAGCTTTCTTT. This translates into CASMGGGAGDTEAFF.

The rearrangement joins TRBV7-2 to TRBJ1-4; D is uncertain. The CDR3 has 17 amino acids. V was shortened by 0 bases and J by 5 bases, with 16 bases between the two germline ends. Germline-derived CDR1 and CDR2 are SGHTA and FQGNSA. CDR3 in DNA: TGTGCCAGCAGCTTAGCGCGACGGGAGACGGCCAATGAAAAACTGTTTTTT. Translating it yields CASSLARRETANEKLFF.

V gene TRBV29-1 combines with J gene TRBJ1-5, with 7 nucleotides matching TRBD1. Trimming took 4 bases from V and 0 from J; bases not matched to a gene: 24. Looked up from germline, CDR1 is SQVTM and CDR2 is ANQGSEA. The length of the CDR3 is 21 residues. The CDR3 DNA reads as TGCAGCGTTGCGACCCCTCGGGAGGGGGCGAAATATGGCCCTAGCAATCAGCCCCAGCATTTT. This sequence encodes CSVATPREGAKYGPSNQPQHF.

The CDR3 nucleotides are TGCGCCAGCAGCCAAAGGTCGGACAGGTCTTCCGAGCAGTACTTC. Translated, it gives CASSQRSDRSSEQYF. J is TRBJ2-7 and V is TRBV5-1; 7 nucleotides match TRBD1. V dropped 4 bases and J dropped 6; count of bases not matched to a gene: 13. This CDR3 has 15 residues. Germline lookup yields CDR1 SGHRS and CDR2 YFSETQ.